This TCR beta chain was retrieved from a study of T-cell memory formation after mild COVID-19. Whole-study context: TCR clusters were mostly donor specific.

Constant-segment primers and 5'RACE yielded cDNA libraries for TCR alpha and TCR beta, each carrying sample barcodes and UMIs. TCRdb reprocessed the 5' RACE reads via MiXCR and lists one record per CDR3 protein. The table includes some 290,000 distinct CDR3 sequences, roughly 16% detected once. V was cut by 4 bases and J by 9 bases, with 13 bases left in between. CDR1 is LGHNA and CDR2 is YSLEER in the germline V gene. This CDR3 region has 13 residues. Findings and limits, study-wide: Whereas later expanders leaned CD4+, clones contracting day 15 to 85 showed a balanced CD4/CD8 makeup. Pre-infection memory harbored some responding clones, suggesting cross-reactive memory joined.

In its sample, this clonotype was seen a few times. The antigen is not known. The TCR sequence derives from a man aged 18-30 years who had mild COVID-19 (a few samples of this study predate the infection). Cell type and time point are not known. The genes are TRBV4-3 and TRBJ2-1; perhaps D is TRBD1 or TRBD2 (5 bases each). The sequenced material came from PBMCs or a T cell subset sorted from them (not recorded which). CDR3 region: CASSRLDGGEQFF. CDR3 sequence (DNA): TGCGCCAGCAGCCGCCTGGATGGGGGTGAGCAGTTCTTC.